Below are 20 T cell receptor beta chains sequenced from a single sample in a study of cytomegalovirus exposure and HLA in healthy donors. Researchers ran the PCR with 60 Vbeta and 13 Jbeta primers. Profiling relied on immunoSEQ multiplex PCR, and the TCRdb table lists in-frame clones only, not all of them. The sample contains more than 90,000 clones, 69% of which appear only once. The sample taken for sequencing was PBMCs. These receptors all stem from a man aged 50 or older in good health and CMV-seronegative.

The V gene is TRBV5-1, the J gene TRBJ2-2; a weak D match, TRBD1 (6 bases). Germline CDR1 reads SGHRS; CDR2 reads YFSETQ. With 7 bases removed from V and 5 bases from J, the gap between germline ends came to 12 bases. CDR3 size: 13 residues. The CDR3, as DNA: TGCGCCAGCCAACAGGGTGAGACCGGGGAGCTGTTTTTT. It translates to CASQQGETGELFF. The full variable domain, completed using reference TRBV5-1 and TRBJ2-2, is KAGVTQTPRYLIKTRGQQVTLSCSPISGHRSVSWYQQTPGQGLQFLFEYFSETQRNKGNFPGRFSGRQFSNSRSEMNVSTLELGDSALYLCASQQGETGELFFGEGSRLTVL.

The rearrangement uses TRBV4-3 and TRBJ1-4; TRBD1 matches 8 bases. The CDR3 sequence is 15 residues long. Germline trimming cut 5 bases from V and 7 bases from J; bases unmatched to any gene: 9. The germline V gene encodes CDR1 LGHNA and CDR2 YSLEER. This CDR3 reads CASSFLTGDGEKLFF. The CDR3 bases are TGCGCCAGCAGCTTCCTGACAGGGGATGGTGAAAAACTGTTTTTT.

This clone was counted only a few times. The gene calls are TRBV12-1 and TRBJ2-3; the table's D gene call, TRBD1, was not cross checked with the DNA. TRBV12-1 is reported as a pseudogene. This CDR3 region has 16 residues. The CDR3 DNA sequence: TGTGCCAGCAGCTTTGGACAGGGGCGATACACAGATACGCAGTATTTT. Amino acids: CASSFGQGRYTDTQYF.

The chain combines TRBV18 with TRBJ1-4; 7 nucleotides agree with TRBD1. The germline gives CDR1 KGHSH, CDR2 LQKENI. V lost 4 bases, J lost 7 bases, and 6 bases stayed unmatched. The CDR3 spans 14 residues. The CDR3 DNA is TGTGCCAGCTCACTGGGGACAGAACTTGAAAAACTGTTTTTT. The encoded protein is CASSLGTELEKLFF.

The chain combines TRBV6-1 with TRBJ1-6; 8 positions match TRBD1. The V gene's germline CDR1 is MNHNS and CDR2 SASEGT. The CDR3 covers 15 residues. The trim removed 7 bases at V and 7 bases at J, leaving 9 bases unmatched. The CDR3 is CASTQLGQGNSPLHF. The CDR3 DNA is TGTGCCAGCACCCAACTAGGACAGGGCAATTCACCCCTCCACTTT.

V gene TRBV18 combines with J gene TRBJ1-5; 9 nucleotides line up with TRBD1. Germline lookup yields CDR1 KGHSH and CDR2 LQKENI. The CDR3 is 15 residues long. V shed 3 bases and J 5 bases; nucleotides not matched to a gene: 5. The CDR3 nucleotides read TGTGCCAGCTCACCTACAGGGGGCGTAGATCAGCCCCAGCATTTT. Translation: CASSPTGGVDQPQHF.

J is TRBJ1-5 and V is TRBV30, with D possibly TRBD1 on 6 matching bases. Trimming shortened V by 5 bases and J by 0 bases, and 17 bases separated the two germline ends. The CDR3 is 16 residues long. Germline V gene data show CDR1 as GTSNPN and CDR2 as SVGIG (reference sequence). CDR3 in DNA: TGTGCCTGGTCGGGGGGCCAGGTCTATAGCAATCAGCCCCAGCATTTT. Translation gives CAWSGGQVYSNQPQHF.

The genes are TRBV9 and TRBJ2-7; the match to TRBD1 covers 7 bases. Germline loops: CDR1 SGDLS, CDR2 YYNGEE. V lost 0 bases to trimming and J lost 6 bases; unmatched junction nucleotides: 12. CDR3 size: 16 residues. CDR3: CASSVDLRGHATEQYF. CDR3 nucleotide sequence: TGTGCCAGCAGCGTAGATTTGAGGGGGCATGCCACCGAGCAGTACTTC.

The gene calls are TRBV4-3 and TRBJ2-5; the match to TRBD2 covers 9 bases. Germline V CDR1 and CDR2: LGHNA, YSLEER. V was clipped by 3 bases and J by 5 bases; unmatched bases: 4. This CDR3 comprises 14 residues. For the CDR3, the DNA is TGCGCCAGCAGCCAGGATCTAGCGGGGGAGACCCAGTACTTC. As protein: CASSQDLAGETQYF.

The V gene is TRBV5-1, the J gene TRBJ1-4; a weak D match, TRBD1 (6 bases). CDR3 length: 15 residues. V dropped 0 bases and J dropped 3 bases, with 9 bases sitting between them. CDR1 and CDR2 from the germline V gene are SGHRS and YFSETQ. The CDR3 coding sequence is TGCGCCAGCAGCTTGGCTCCAGGGGCTAATGAAAAACTGTTTTTT. Residues: CASSLAPGANEKLFF.

This chain uses TRBV5-1 with TRBJ1-4; perhaps TRBD1 as D (5 bases). This CDR3 is built from 13 residues. Trimming removed 0 bases at V and 14 bases at J, with 14 bases between. CDR1 and CDR2 from the germline V gene are SGHRS and YFSETQ. CDR3: CASSLGHGAKLFF. The CDR3 nucleotides read TGCGCCAGCAGCTTGGGACATGGGGCAAAGCTGTTTTTT.

The chain recombines TRBV19 with TRBJ2-1; D unresolved. With 5 bases removed from V and 8 bases from J, the gap between germline ends came to 7 bases. CDR3 length: 11 amino acids. Per the germline V gene, CDR1 is LNHDA and CDR2 is SQIVND (reference sequence). The CDR3 nucleotides are TGTGCCAGTAGTTTTGTCGATGAGCAGTTCTTC. It is translated as CASSFVDEQFF.

The chain carries TRBV7-9 and TRBJ2-5; 8 positions match TRBD2. There are 14 residues in the CDR3. J gave up 1 base and V 7 bases, and 5 bases lay outside the gene matches. From germline, CDR1 is SEHNR and CDR2 FQNEAQ (reference sequence). The CDR3: CASTFAGGQETQYF. CDR3 nucleotides: TGTGCCAGCACGTTCGCGGGGGGCCAAGAGACCCAGTACTTC.

V usage is TRBV28 and J usage is TRBJ1-6; tentative D call: TRBD1 (5 bases). V lost 5 bases, J lost 8 bases, and 16 bases lay in between. Germline V gives CDR1 MDHEN, CDR2 SYDVKM. The CDR3 is 15 amino acids. In nucleotides, the CDR3 is TGTGCCAGCAGTATACAGGCGCGGCTGGATTCACCCCTCCACTTT. It specifies CASSIQARLDSPLHF.

The rearrangement links TRBV9 to TRBJ2-7, with D possibly TRBD2 on 5 matching bases. This CDR3 comprises 14 residues. Germline V lookup: CDR1 SGDLS, CDR2 YYNGEE. The V end was cut by 0 bases, the J end by 1 base, with 8 bases between. The CDR3, as DNA: TGTGCCAGCAGCGTAGGGGGAGAGTCCTACGAGCAGTACTTC. Translation: CASSVGGESYEQYF.

This clone was observed a handful of times. The V gene is TRBV11-2, the J gene TRBJ1-1; D remains unclear. Germline V gene data show CDR1 as SGHAT and CDR2 as FQNNGV. Trimming took off 0 bases at V and 8 bases at J, with 4 bases between the two ends. The CDR3 covers 11 residues. CDR3 DNA: TGTGCCAGCAGCTTAGACTTAGAAGCTTTCTTT. Residues: CASSLDLEAFF.

CDR3 in DNA: TGTGCCAGCAGTGAATCCAGGACAGCGAACACCGGGGAGCTGTTTTTT. It specifies CASSESRTANTGELFF. The chain combines TRBV25-1 with TRBJ2-2; tentative D call: TRBD1 (6 bases). V was pared by 1 base and J by 0 bases, with 9 bases between. CDR1 and CDR2 (germline): MGHDK, SYGVNS. The CDR3 spans 16 residues.

The chain is built from TRBV19 and TRBJ2-2, with a tentative D call TRBD2 (5 bases). Germline V gene lookup returns CDR1 LNHDA and CDR2 SQIVND (reference sequence). With 1 base removed from V and 6 bases from J, the gap between germline ends came to 15 bases. This CDR3 region has 16 residues. The CDR3 coding sequence is TGTGCCAGTAGTATAGCGGGAACGGGCTGGCCCGGGGAGCTGTTTTTT. Its translation is CASSIAGTGWPGELFF.

A few counts support this clone. CDR3 amino acids: CASSLTGISNQPQHF. The CDR3, as DNA: TGTGCCAGCAGCTTGACAGGGATTAGCAATCAGCCCCAGCATTTT. The genes are TRBV2 and TRBJ1-5; 7 nucleotides agree with TRBD1. CDR3 length equals 15 residues. V lost 6 bases and J lost 0; bases outside the gene matches: 5. Germline CDR1 reads SNHLY; CDR2 reads FYNNEI.

The chain links TRBV4-3 to TRBJ2-1, with 8 bases that match TRBD2. This CDR3 has 18 amino acids. Germline-derived CDR1 and CDR2 are LGHNA and YSLEER. J lost 2 bases, V lost 1 base, and 10 bases had no gene match. The CDR3 loop is CASSQVGGAGYAYNEQFF. Written as DNA, the CDR3 is TGCGCCAGCAGCCAAGTCGGGGGGGCGGGCTACGCCTACAATGAGCAGTTCTTC.